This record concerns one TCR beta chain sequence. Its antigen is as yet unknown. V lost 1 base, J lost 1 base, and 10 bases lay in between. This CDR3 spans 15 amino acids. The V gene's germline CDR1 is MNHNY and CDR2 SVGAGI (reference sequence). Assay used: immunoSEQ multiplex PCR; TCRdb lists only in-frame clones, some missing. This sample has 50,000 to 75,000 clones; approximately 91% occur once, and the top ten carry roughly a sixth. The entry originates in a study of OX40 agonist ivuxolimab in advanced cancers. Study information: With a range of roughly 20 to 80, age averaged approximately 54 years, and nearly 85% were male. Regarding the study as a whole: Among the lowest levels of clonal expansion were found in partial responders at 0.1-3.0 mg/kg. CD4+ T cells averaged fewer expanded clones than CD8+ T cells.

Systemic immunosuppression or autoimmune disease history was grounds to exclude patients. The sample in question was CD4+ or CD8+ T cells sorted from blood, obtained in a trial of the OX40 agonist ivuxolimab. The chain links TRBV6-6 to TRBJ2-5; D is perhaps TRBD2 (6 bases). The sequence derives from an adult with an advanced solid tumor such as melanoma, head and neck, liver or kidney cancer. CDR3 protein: CASSYFRGSQETQYF. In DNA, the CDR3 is TGTGCCAGCAGTTACTTCCGGGGGTCCCAAGAGACCCAGTACTTC.